Below, 8 T cell receptor beta chains from the same sample are listed, as sequenced in a study of cytomegalovirus exposure and HLA in healthy donors. PCR employed 60 Vbeta and 13 Jbeta primers. TCRdb's copy holds only in-frame clones and misses some; the assay was immunoSEQ multiplex PCR. The data hold about 150,000 clones, with roughly 70% observed a single time. Sequencing was carried out using PBMCs. Receptor source: a man in his forties or fifties in good health and CMV-seronegative.

This sequence joins TRBV6-5 and TRBJ2-1, with unresolved D. The germline V gene encodes CDR1 MNHEY and CDR2 SVGAGI. This CDR3 spans 13 amino acids. Trimming shortened V by 7 bases and J by 1 base, and 8 bases separated the two germline ends. This chain's CDR3 is CASIDGSYNEQFF. The DNA of the CDR3 is TGTGCCAGCATCGACGGGTCCTACAATGAGCAGTTCTTC.

The chain combines TRBV9 with TRBJ1-1; the match to TRBD1 covers 7 bases. This CDR3 has 15 amino acids. V trimming: 4 bases; J trimming: 1 base; junction bases outside the gene matches: 7. Per the germline V gene, CDR1 is SGDLS and CDR2 is YYNGEE. Here the CDR3 reads CASSPRQGGNTEAFF. The CDR3 DNA sequence: TGTGCCAGCAGCCCAAGACAGGGAGGGAACACTGAAGCTTTCTTT. The variable domain in full, with the rest retrieved from reference TRBV9 and TRBJ1-1, is DSGVTQTPKHLITATGQRVTLRCSPRSGDLSVYWYQQSLDQGLQFLIQYYNGEERAKGNILERFSAQQFPDLHSELNLSSLELGDSALYFCASSPRQGGNTEAFFGQGTRLTVV.

The rearrangement joins TRBV11-2 to TRBJ1-5; D may be TRBD1 (6 bases). Germline V gene lookup returns CDR1 SGHAT and CDR2 FQNNGV. CDR3 length: 11 amino acids. Deletions cut 4 bases from V and 12 bases from J, with 10 bases between. Written as DNA, the CDR3 is TGTGCCAGCAGCTCCGGACAGAACCAGCATTTT. Its translation: CASSSGQNQHF.

The rearrangement uses TRBV6-1 and TRBJ2-3; 7 nucleotides agree with TRBD2. Germline V gives CDR1 MNHNS, CDR2 SASEGT. The CDR3 is 17 amino acids. The J segment lost 2 bases and the V segment lost 3 bases, leaving 11 bases of the junction unmatched. CDR3 DNA sequence: TGTGCCAGCAGTGAGCCTCCGGGACTACCCCCCACAGATACGCAGTATTTT. Translation: CASSEPPGLPPTDTQYF.

The chain uses TRBV9 and TRBJ1-4; TRBD1 agrees at 9 bases. V was clipped by 3 bases and J by 8 bases; unmatched bases: 8. The CDR3 is 15 residues long. Germline V gives CDR1 SGDLS, CDR2 YYNGEE. CDR3 bases: TGTGCCAGCAGCGGGGGGACAGGGATCCCCGAAAAACTGTTTTTT. It encodes CASSGGTGIPEKLFF.

This clone was seen a handful of times. V and J are TRBV7-9 and TRBJ2-7; 9 bases map to TRBD2. J gave up 6 bases and V 8 bases, and 5 bases lay outside the gene matches. The CDR3 has 12 residues. The V gene's germline CDR1 is SEHNR and CDR2 FQNEAQ (reference sequence). CDR3 sequence: CASGGGAGEQYF. In DNA, the CDR3 is TGTGCCAGCGGCGGGGGGGCTGGCGAGCAGTACTTC. Looking up the rest from reference TRBV7-9 and TRBJ2-7 gives the full variable domain: DTGVSQNPRHKITKRGQNVTFRCDPISEHNRLYWYRQTLGQGPEFLTYFQNEAQLEKSRLLSDRFSAERPKGSFSTLEIQRTEQGDSAMYLCASGGGAGEQYFGPGTRLTVT.

The chain has TRBV23-1 and TRBJ1-5; TRBD1 matches 9 bases. TRBV23-1 carries the ORF label, with uncertain function. Unmatched junction bases numbered 7, after V lost 2 bases and J lost 2 bases. The CDR3 covers 17 residues. The CDR3 DNA sequence: TGCGCCAGCAGTCAAGGCGTACAGGGGGCCGGCAATCAGCCCCAGCATTTT. Residues: CASSQGVQGAGNQPQHF.

The V gene is TRBV5-1, the J gene TRBJ2-5; possibly TRBD1 for D (6 bases). V was cut by 2 bases and J by 1 base, with 9 bases left in between. This CDR3 contains 14 residues. Germline V gene sequence: CDR1 SGHRS, CDR2 YFSETQ. As DNA, the CDR3 is TGCGCCAGCAGCTTTGGGGACACCCAAGAGACCCAGTACTTC. Protein: CASSFGDTQETQYF. The whole variable domain, filled in from reference TRBV5-1 and TRBJ2-5, reads KAGVTQTPRYLIKTRGQQVTLSCSPISGHRSVSWYQQTPGQGLQFLFEYFSETQRNKGNFPGRFSGRQFSNSRSEMNVSTLELGDSALYLCASSFGDTQETQYFGPGTRLLVL.